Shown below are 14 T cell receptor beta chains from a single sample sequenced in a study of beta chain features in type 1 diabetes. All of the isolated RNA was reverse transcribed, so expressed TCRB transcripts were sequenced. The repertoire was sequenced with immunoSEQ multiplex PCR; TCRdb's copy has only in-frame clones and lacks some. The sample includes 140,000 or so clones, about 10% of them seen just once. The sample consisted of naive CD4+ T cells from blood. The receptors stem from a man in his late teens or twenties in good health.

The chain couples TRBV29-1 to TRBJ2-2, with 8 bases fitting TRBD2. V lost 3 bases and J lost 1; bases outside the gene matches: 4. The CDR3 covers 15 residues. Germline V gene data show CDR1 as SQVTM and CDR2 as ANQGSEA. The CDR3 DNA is TGCAGCGTTGAGGGCGGGGGGAGGAACACCGGGGAGCTGTTTTTT. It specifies CSVEGGGRNTGELFF.

In nucleotides, the CDR3 is TGTGCCAGCAGCCAACTCGGCGGGGGGAACACTGAAGCTTTCTTT. Residues: CASSQLGGGNTEAFF. The chain recombines TRBV14 with TRBJ1-1; possible D gene TRBD1, 5 bases. V lost 2 bases, J lost 1 base, and 11 bases lay in between. Germline CDR1 reads SGHDN; CDR2 reads FVKESK. This CDR3 has 15 residues.

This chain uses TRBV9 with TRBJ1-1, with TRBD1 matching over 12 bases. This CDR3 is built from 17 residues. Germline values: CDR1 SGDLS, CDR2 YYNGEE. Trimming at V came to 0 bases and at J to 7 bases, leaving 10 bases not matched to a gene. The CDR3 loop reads CASSVVGGQGAGYEAFF. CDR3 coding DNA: TGTGCCAGCAGCGTAGTGGGGGGACAGGGGGCAGGATATGAAGCTTTCTTT.

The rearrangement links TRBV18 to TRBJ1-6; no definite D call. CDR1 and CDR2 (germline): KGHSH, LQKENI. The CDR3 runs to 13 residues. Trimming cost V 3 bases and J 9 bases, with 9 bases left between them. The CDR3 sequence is CASSPEGISPLHF. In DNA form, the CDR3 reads TGTGCCAGCTCACCCGAGGGCATTTCACCCCTCCACTTT.

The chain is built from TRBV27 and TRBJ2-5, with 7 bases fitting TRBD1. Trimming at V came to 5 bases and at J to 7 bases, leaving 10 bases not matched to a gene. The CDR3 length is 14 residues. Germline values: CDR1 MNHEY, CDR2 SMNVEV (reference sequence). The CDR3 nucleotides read TGTGCCAGCAGTCCAGACAGGGTTCAGGGGACCCAGTACTTC. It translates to CASSPDRVQGTQYF.

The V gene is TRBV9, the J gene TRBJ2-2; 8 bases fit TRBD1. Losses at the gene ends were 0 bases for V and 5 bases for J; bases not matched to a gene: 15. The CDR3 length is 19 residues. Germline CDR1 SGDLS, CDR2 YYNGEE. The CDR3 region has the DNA TGTGCCAGCAGCGTAGAATACGAACAGGGGGGCTTGGGGACCGGGGAGCTGTTTTTT. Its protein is CASSVEYEQGGLGTGELFF.

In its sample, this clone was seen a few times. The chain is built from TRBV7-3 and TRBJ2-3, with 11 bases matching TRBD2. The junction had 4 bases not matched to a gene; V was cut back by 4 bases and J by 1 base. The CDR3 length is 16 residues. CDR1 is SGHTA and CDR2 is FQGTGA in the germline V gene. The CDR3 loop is CASSSKLAGGTDTQYF. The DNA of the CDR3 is TGTGCCAGCAGCTCTAAACTAGCGGGAGGCACAGATACGCAGTATTTT.

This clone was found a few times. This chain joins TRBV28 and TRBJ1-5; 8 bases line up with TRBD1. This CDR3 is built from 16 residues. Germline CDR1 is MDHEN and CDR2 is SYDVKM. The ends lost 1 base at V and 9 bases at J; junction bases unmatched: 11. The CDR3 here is CASSLFAPDRDSPQHF. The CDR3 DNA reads TGTGCCAGCAGTTTATTTGCCCCGGACAGGGATTCGCCCCAGCATTTT.

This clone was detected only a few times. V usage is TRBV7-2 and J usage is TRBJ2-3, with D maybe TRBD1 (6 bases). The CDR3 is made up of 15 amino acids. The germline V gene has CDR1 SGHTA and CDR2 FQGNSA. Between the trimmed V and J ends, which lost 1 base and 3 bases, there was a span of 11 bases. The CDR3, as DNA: TGTGCCAGCAGCTTAGGGGGGCCTATTACAGATACGCAGTATTTT. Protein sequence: CASSLGGPITDTQYF.

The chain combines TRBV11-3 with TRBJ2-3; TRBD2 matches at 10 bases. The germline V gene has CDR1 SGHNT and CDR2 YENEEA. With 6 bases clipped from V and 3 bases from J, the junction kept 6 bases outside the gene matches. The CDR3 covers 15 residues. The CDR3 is CASRSGTSVTDTQYF. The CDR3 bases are TGTGCCAGCAGGTCCGGGACTAGCGTAACAGATACGCAGTATTTT.

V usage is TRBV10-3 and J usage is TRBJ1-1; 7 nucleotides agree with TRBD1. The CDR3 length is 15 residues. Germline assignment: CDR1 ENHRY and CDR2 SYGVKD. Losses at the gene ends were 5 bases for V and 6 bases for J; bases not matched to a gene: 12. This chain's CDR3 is CAISKRGGPDPEAFF. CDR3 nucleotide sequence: TGTGCCATCAGTAAACGAGGGGGCCCCGATCCTGAAGCTTTCTTT.

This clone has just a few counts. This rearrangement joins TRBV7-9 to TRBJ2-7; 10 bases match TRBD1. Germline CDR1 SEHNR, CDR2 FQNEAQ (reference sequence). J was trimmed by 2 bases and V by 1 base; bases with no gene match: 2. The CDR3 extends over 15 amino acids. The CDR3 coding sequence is TGTGCCAGCAGCTTAGAAGGGACAGGGGCCTACGAGCAGTACTTC. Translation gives CASSLEGTGAYEQYF.

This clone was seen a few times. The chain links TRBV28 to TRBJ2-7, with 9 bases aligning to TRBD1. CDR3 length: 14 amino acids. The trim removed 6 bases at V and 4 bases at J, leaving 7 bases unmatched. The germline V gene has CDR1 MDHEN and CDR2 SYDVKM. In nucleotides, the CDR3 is TGTGCCAGCAGCACGGGACAGGGCTGGTACGAGCAGTACTTC. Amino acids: CASSTGQGWYEQYF.

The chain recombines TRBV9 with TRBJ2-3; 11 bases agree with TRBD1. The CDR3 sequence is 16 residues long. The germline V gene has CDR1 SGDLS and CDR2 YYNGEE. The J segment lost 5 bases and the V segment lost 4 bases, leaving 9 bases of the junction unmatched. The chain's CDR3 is CASSTPGTGGQDTQYF. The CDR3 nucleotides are TGTGCCAGCAGCACCCCCGGGACAGGGGGACAAGATACGCAGTATTTT.